This record looks at one T cell receptor beta chain sequence and its context. This sample is drawn from a study of CD4 and CD8 cells across lung adenocarcinoma regions. Samples came from patients with localized non-small cell lung adenocarcinoma. Trimming removed 4 bases from V and 1 base from J, with 10 bases in between. Germline V lookup: CDR1 MNHNS, CDR2 SASEGT. This CDR3 has 14 amino acids. TCRdb itself ran the PCR reads through MiXCR, one entry per CDR3 protein. Among about 19,000 distinct CDR3 sequences listed, 46% were seen once. Specimen: CD4+ T cells from the margin of a lung tumor. The sequence was obtained from a male donor with lung adenocarcinoma. The CD4 and CD8 labels of this study may be unreliable. The chain is built from TRBV6-1 and TRBJ2-5; perhaps D is TRBD1 or TRBD2 (5 bases each). CDR3: CASSGYGAQETQYF. The CDR3 DNA reads as TGTGCCAGCAGTGGCTACGGGGCCCAAGAGACCCAGTACTTC.